Listed here are 14 T cell receptor beta chains from one sample, sequenced in a study of T cell repertoires in cytomegalovirus infection (dated by TCRdb to between 2018 and 2021). Sample treatment or condition, as interpreted from the label and publication: in vitro stimulation with specific CMV peptide epitopes to enrich CMV-specific T cells. Sequenced using an Illumina HiSeq 1500. In TCRdb, the public reads were trimmed at Q25 with fastp and aligned with MiXCR, with productive beta chains retained. Each entry is one CDR3 protein sequence, shown with its most common DNA and genes. In this sample the table shows about 150,000 distinct CDR3 sequences, over 30% of which occur a single time. Around 50% of the sample lies in the top ten. Their target antigens are unknown. The source material was CD8+ T cells from cultured PBMCs, sampled from culture after CMV antigen stimulation. These receptors were obtained from a human donor in good health (CMV status not recorded). Some clones in this sample may be carry-over from other donors' samples.

The J gene is TRBJ1-6, the V gene TRBV9; D unresolved. This CDR3 has 13 residues. CDR1 is SGDLS and CDR2 is YYNGEE in the germline V gene. V lost 0 bases and J 13 bases, leaving 11 bases between the germline ends. The CDR3 loop reads CASSVDAEFPLHF. As DNA, the CDR3 is TGTGCCAGCAGCGTAGACGCGGAGTTCCCCCTCCACTTT.

This sequence joins TRBV27 and TRBJ2-2, with D possibly matching TRBD1 (6 bases). CDR3 length: 18 residues. Germline loops: CDR1 MNHEY, CDR2 SMNVEV (reference sequence). V gave up 0 bases and J gave up 0 bases, with 14 bases separating them. CDR3 sequence reads: CASSLSAPQGANTGELFF. In DNA form, the CDR3 reads TGTGCCAGCAGTTTATCGGCCCCACAGGGTGCGAACACCGGGGAGCTGTTTTTT.

As regards this clonotype: A much larger clone lies a single base off, so this may be a read error. The chain uses TRBV12-3 or TRBV12-4 and TRBJ2-3, with 7 bases matching TRBD1. This CDR3 comprises 16 residues. J gave up 5 bases and V 5 bases, and 13 bases lay outside the gene matches. CDR3 sequence (DNA): TGTGCCAGCAGTCCCGCCGGGACAGCACGGGTAGATACGCAGTATTTT. Its translation: CASSPAGTARVDTQYF.

This clonotype was detected only a few times. The chain links TRBV6-1 to TRBJ2-2; D is unresolved. The CDR3 contains 16 residues. Germline V lookup: CDR1 MNHNS, CDR2 SASEGT. Trimming stripped 0 bases from V and 1 base from J, with 9 bases between. CDR3 coding DNA: TGTGCCAGCAGTGAAGCCCTCCCCTGGAACACCGGGGAGCTGTTTTTT. It yields the protein CASSEALPWNTGELFF.

The sample holds many counts of this clonotype. The CDR3, as DNA: TGTGCCAGCAGCTACGGGGGGCAAAGGAGCTCCTACAATGAGCAGTTCTTC. It translates to CASSYGGQRSSYNEQFF. The chain links TRBV7-9 to TRBJ2-1; possibly TRBD2 for D (7 bases). Germline CDR1 SEHNR, CDR2 FQNEAQ (reference sequence). The CDR3 loop spans 17 amino acids. V was trimmed by 4 bases and J by 0 bases, leaving 16 bases between them. Full variable domain (outside the CDR3, taken from reference TRBV7-9 and TRBJ2-1): DTGVSQNPRHKITKRGQNVTFRCDPISEHNRLYWYRQTLGQGPEFLTYFQNEAQLEKSRLLSDRFSAERPKGSFSTLEIQRTEQGDSAMYLCASSYGGQRSSYNEQFFGPGTRLTVL.

This rearrangement joins TRBV19 to TRBJ2-6; the D is unclear. This CDR3 contains 13 residues. The ends were cut back, 5 bases at V and 2 bases at J, with 4 bases in the middle. Germline V CDR1 and CDR2: LNHDA, SQIVND (reference sequence). The CDR3 DNA reads TGTGCCAGTAGTTCGACTGGGGCCAACGTCCTGACTTTC. Its protein product is CASSSTGANVLTF. The full variable domain, with the rest looked up from reference TRBV19 and TRBJ2-6, is DGGITQSPKYLFRKEGQNVTLSCEQNLNHDAMYWYRQDPGQGLRLIYYSQIVNDFQKGDIAEGYSVSREKKESFPLTVTSAQKNPTAFYLCASSSTGANVLTFGAGSRLTVL.

This clonotype turned up a few times. The genes are TRBV6-5 and TRBJ1-2, with a weak D call TRBD1 (6 bases). The CDR3 contains 17 residues. Per germline, CDR1 MNHEY and CDR2 SVGAGI. V was cut by 1 base and J by 1 base, with 16 bases left in between. The CDR3 sequence: CASSYFSGGAINYGYTF. The CDR3 DNA is TGTGCCAGCAGTTACTTCTCGGGGGGCGCGATTAACTATGGCTACACCTTC.

This clonotype came up a few times. The genes are TRBV6-1 and TRBJ2-7; D is perhaps TRBD2 (7 bases). The CDR3 covers 15 residues. V lost 6 bases, J lost 3 bases, and 18 bases lay in between. Germline V gene lookup returns CDR1 MNHNS and CDR2 SASEGT. CDR3 bases: TGTGCCAGCAGGGGAAGGGGGGGATCCTACTACGAGCAGTACTTC. This gives the protein CASRGRGGSYYEQYF.

The chain joins TRBV12-3 or TRBV12-4 to TRBJ2-5; 13 bases are a match to TRBD2. J lost 3 bases, V lost 4 bases, and 8 bases had no gene match. This CDR3 comprises 17 residues. This CDR3 reads CASSSPGLAGKKETQYF. CDR3 DNA: TGTGCCAGCAGTTCCCCGGGACTAGCGGGAAAAAAAGAGACCCAGTACTTC.

This clonotype has more than one count but fewer than ten. This chain joins TRBV27 and TRBJ1-1; unclear D gene. Trimming removed 6 bases at V and 1 base at J, with 3 bases between. CDR1 MNHEY and CDR2 SMNVEV come from the germline V gene (reference sequence). CDR3 length equals 11 residues. The CDR3 region has the DNA TGTGCCAGCAGAGCGAACACTGAAGCTTTCTTT. It is translated as CASRANTEAFF.

The rearrangement links TRBV19 to TRBJ1-1, with D perhaps TRBD1 (6 bases). The CDR3 contains 15 residues. Deletions cut 1 base from V and 4 bases from J, with 13 bases between. Germline V lookup: CDR1 LNHDA, CDR2 SQIVND (reference sequence). CDR3 sequence reads: CASSIVPTGGTEAFF. In DNA form, the CDR3 reads TGTGCCAGTAGTATAGTTCCGACAGGAGGCACTGAAGCTTTCTTT.

This clonotype has ten or more counts. The gene calls are TRBV12-3 or TRBV12-4 and TRBJ1-1; weak D call: TRBD1 (5 bases). This CDR3 is built from 15 residues. The germline V and J ends were trimmed by 5 bases and 11 bases, with 24 bases remaining between them. The CDR3 region has the DNA TGTGCCAGCAGTCCATGGGGGACGTCATCTCGATTGGCTTTCTTT. This translates into CASSPWGTSSRLAFF.

This clonotype appeared a few times. The gene calls are TRBV6-1 and TRBJ1-2; tentative D call: TRBD1 (6 bases). The CDR3 contains 12 residues. Germline CDR1 reads MNHNS; CDR2 reads SASEGT. V lost 3 bases to trimming and J lost 8 bases, with 10 bases between them. The CDR3 DNA is TGTGCCAGCAGTGACGACAGGAGAGGCTACACCTTC. This encodes CASSDDRRGYTF.

The chain couples TRBV11-2 to TRBJ2-1; 8 bases match TRBD1. There are 16 residues in the CDR3. The germline CDR1 and CDR2 sequences are SGHAT and FQNNGV. J lost 1 base, V lost 1 base, and 3 bases had no gene match. CDR3 region: CASSLGQGASYNEQFF. CDR3 DNA sequence: TGTGCCAGCAGCTTAGGCCAGGGGGCTTCCTACAATGAGCAGTTCTTC. Complete variable domain (other parts from reference TRBV11-2 and TRBJ2-1): EAGVAQSPRYKIIEKRQSVAFWCNPISGHATLYWYQQILGQGPKLLIQFQNNGVVDDSQLPKDRFSAERLKGVDSTLKIQPAKLEDSAVYLCASSLGQGASYNEQFFGPGTRLTVL.